This T cell receptor beta chain emerged from a study of CXCR3-negative and CXCR3-positive naive CD8 T cells. 5' RACE with UMI labels generated the TRB cDNA libraries. One entry per CDR3 protein, without DNA, is what TCRdb gives after re-calling the 5' RACE reads. The table for this sample gives 100,000 to 150,000 distinct CDR3 sequences. Sample: naive CXCR3- CD8+ T cells from blood. Indicated subset: CD45RO-CCR7+CD27+CD95- naive CD8+ T cells lacking CXCR3 (TNR3-). This clonotype was obtained from a human donor in good health. Some clones in this sample may be carry-over from other donors' samples.

The chain's CDR3 is CASSKDPPSGVGNGDEQFF. The chain links TRBV21-1 to TRBJ2-1; the D gene TCRdb calls, TRBD1, cannot be checked with no DNA. TRBV21-1 is assigned pseudogene status. The CDR3 loop spans 19 amino acids.